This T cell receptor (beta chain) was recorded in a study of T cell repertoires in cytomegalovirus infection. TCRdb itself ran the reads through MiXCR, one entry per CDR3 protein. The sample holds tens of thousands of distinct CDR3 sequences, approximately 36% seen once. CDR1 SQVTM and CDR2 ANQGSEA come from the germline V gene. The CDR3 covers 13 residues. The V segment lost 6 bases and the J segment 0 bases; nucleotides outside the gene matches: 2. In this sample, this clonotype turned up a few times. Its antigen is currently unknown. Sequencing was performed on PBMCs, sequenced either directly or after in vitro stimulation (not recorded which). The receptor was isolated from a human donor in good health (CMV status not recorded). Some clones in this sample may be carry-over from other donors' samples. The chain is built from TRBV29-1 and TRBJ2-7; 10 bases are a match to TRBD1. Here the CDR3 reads CSVRTGGSYEQYF. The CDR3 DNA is TGCAGCGTCCGGACAGGGGGCTCCTACGAGCAGTACTTC.